This is a list of T cell receptor beta chains from one sample in a study of blood T cells in healthy people across ages. TCRdb itself ran the 5' RACE reads through MiXCR, one entry per CDR3 protein. The table records approximately 810,000 distinct CDR3 sequences, 30% to 45% of them present only once. Sequenced: blood. These receptor sequences come from a man between 18 and 29 years old in good health. The CDR3 runs from the conserved cysteine through the conserved F or W. The D gene is left open where the match is weak. Only part of the rows carry a size: once, few, many, or a class if the clone is expanded.

>14|TRBJ1-1|-|few|TRBV7-8
CASGRQSMNTEAFF
TGTGCCAGCGGCAGGCAATCCATGAACACTGAAGCTTTCTTT
>14|TRBJ2-5|TRBD2|-|TRBV6-2/TRBV6-3
CASMRSSGVETQYF
TGTGCCAGCATGCGGTCGAGCGGGGTGGAGACCCAGTACTTC
>16|TRBJ2-7|TRBD1|-|TRBV7-2
CASSAWTGGNSGEQYF
TGTGCCAGCAGCGCATGGACAGGGGGAAATTCGGGAGAGCAGTACTTC
>13|TRBJ1-5|-|few|TRBV10-3
CAISETQVTPQHF
TGTGCCATCAGTGAGACCCAGGTTACGCCCCAGCATTTT
>16|TRBJ2-5|TRBD2|few|TRBV3-1
CASRLWSSGSQETQYF
TGTGCCAGCAGACTTTGGAGCAGCGGGAGCCAAGAGACCCAGTACTTC
>16|TRBJ2-6|-|-|TRBV2
CASSKRRTSGANVLTF
TGTGCCAGCAGTAAAAGACGGACCTCTGGGGCCAACGTCCTGACTTTC
>13|TRBJ2-1|TRBD1|-|TRBV2
CASNPTGANEQFF
TGTGCCAGCAACCCCACAGGGGCCAATGAGCAGTTCTTC
>17|TRBJ1-5|-|few|TRBV5-1
CASSPGPSDIRNQPQHF
TGCGCCAGCAGCCCCGGCCCCTCCGACATTCGCAATCAGCCCCAGCATTTT
>14|TRBJ1-6|TRBD1|few|TRBV20-1
CSVPDRGRNTPLHF
TGCAGTGTCCCGGACAGGGGGCGGAATACACCCCTCCACTTT
>15|TRBJ1-2|-|many|TRBV20-1
CSAEAQTRGNYGYTF
TGCAGTGCTGAAGCCCAAACCCGAGGGAACTATGGCTACACCTTC
>21|TRBJ2-6|-|few|TRBV6-5
CASSYSLRGQSLSSGANVLTF
TGTGCCAGCAGTTACTCTCTCCGGGGGCAGTCACTCAGCTCTGGGGCCAACGTCCTGACTTTC
>14|TRBJ1-1|-|-|TRBV19
CASKDRGSNTEAFF
TGTGCCAGTAAGGATCGGGGGTCTAACACTGAAGCTTTCTTT
>15|TRBJ2-5|TRBD2|-|TRBV7-6
CASSLVSGDLGTQYF
TGTGCCAGCAGCTTAGTCAGCGGGGACCTAGGGACCCAGTACTTC
>14|TRBJ2-3|-|few|TRBV20-1
CSASGGGATDTQYF
TGCAGTGCTAGTGGTGGGGGGGCCACAGATACGCAGTATTTT
>14|TRBJ1-2|-|-|TRBV2
CASSVQSGISGYTF
TGTGCCAGCAGTGTTCAGTCTGGGATCAGTGGCTACACCTTC